This T cell receptor beta chain was found in a study of cytomegalovirus exposure and HLA in healthy donors. Broader study findings: With further analysis later on, most CMV-associated TCR beta chains appeared HLA-restricted.

Healthy bone marrow donors made up the cohort. Points on this clone: Its antigen is undetermined.

The PCR had 60 Vbeta and 13 Jbeta primers. Clones were read by immunoSEQ multiplex PCR, and TCRdb kept only the in-frame ones, dropping some. The repertoire holds about 190,000 clones, about 77% seen once, with approximately 4.8% in the top ten. The V gene's germline CDR1 is SGHDN and CDR2 FVKESK. Between the trimmed V and J ends, which lost 4 bases and 4 bases, there was a span of 16 bases. This CDR3 region has 15 residues. What was sequenced was PBMCs. The rearrangement joins TRBV14 to TRBJ1-2, with no clear D. The receptor was isolated from a man in his thirties or forties in good health and CMV-seropositive. DNA for the CDR3: TGTGCCAGCAGCCCAACCGACTTTCGGAGCTATGGCTACACCTTC. This gives the protein CASSPTDFRSYGYTF.